The rows below give T cell receptor beta chains drawn from one sample of a study of T-cell memory formation after mild COVID-19. From the 5' RACE reads, TCRdb called clonotypes with MiXCR, one entry per CDR3 protein. The sample has about half a million distinct CDR3 sequences, over 15% seen once; the top ten hold 12%. Source material: PBMCs or a T cell subset sorted from them (not recorded which). These receptors all stem from an adult woman who had mild COVID-19 (a few samples of this study predate the infection). Cell type and time point are not known. The CDR3 runs from the conserved cysteine through the conserved F or W. The D gene is left open where the match is weak. Part of the rows lack a size; the others show once, few, many or a class for expanded clones.

j_call clone_size d_call v_call cdr3_aa cdr3_nt
TRBJ2-5 - TRBD2 TRBV5-1 CASSIGLAGGLETQYF TGCGCCAGCAGTATCGGACTAGCGGGGGGCTTGGAGACCCAGTACTTC
TRBJ2-7 few TRBD2 TRBV29-1 CSVATSGISYEQYF TGCAGCGTAGCCACTAGCGGCATCTCCTACGAGCAGTACTTC
TRBJ1-2 - TRBD1 TRBV6-5 CASSSDRTGGYGYTF TGTGCCAGCAGTTCCGATAGGACAGGGGGGTATGGCTACACCTTC
TRBJ2-4 - - TRBV6-4 CASSDSIGTFKNIQYF TGTGCCAGCAGTGACTCAATCGGGACATTCAAAAACATTCAGTACTTC
TRBJ2-2 few - TRBV30 CAWLLTGTVNTGELFF TGTGCCTGGCTACTCACCGGGACGGTCAACACCGGGGAGCTGTTTTTT
TRBJ2-7 - - TRBV7-9 CASSPPWGAYEQYF TGTGCCAGCAGCCCCCCCTGGGGCGCCTACGAGCAGTACTTC
TRBJ1-4 few - TRBV20-1 CSAKRSNWANEKLFF TGCAGTGCTAAACGTTCGAACTGGGCTAATGAAAAACTGTTTTTT
TRBJ2-3 few TRBD1 TRBV6-1 CASSPFKGQGVTDTQYF TGTGCCAGCAGTCCTTTTAAGGGACAGGGGGTAACAGATACGCAGTATTTT
TRBJ2-1 - TRBD2 TRBV4-2 CASSQGGDVDEQFF TGTGCCAGCAGCCAGGGGGGGGACGTGGATGAGCAGTTCTTC
TRBJ2-1 few - TRBV3-1 CASSPQLGNEQFF TGTGCCAGCAGCCCACAGTTGGGGAATGAGCAGTTCTTC
TRBJ2-2 many - TRBV10-2 CASSDYGWELFF TGCGCCAGCAGTGATTATGGTTGGGAGCTGTTTTTT
TRBJ2-5 few TRBD2 TRBV6-2/TRBV6-3 CASRTRLAGGPLEETQYF TGTGCCAGCAGGACCCGACTAGCGGGAGGGCCTCTGGAGGAGACCCAGTACTTC
TRBJ2-1 many - TRBV20-1 CSARGPGDEQFF TGCAGTGCTAGAGGGCCTGGGGATGAGCAGTTCTTC
TRBJ2-1 many - TRBV9 CASSVGRHLNNEQFF TGTGCCAGCAGCGTAGGGCGGCACCTAAACAATGAGCAGTTCTTC
TRBJ1-1 - - TRBV29-1 CSALGGAVEAFF TGCAGCGCCCTTGGAGGCGCGGTTGAAGCTTTCTTT
TRBJ2-7 few - TRBV2 CASSENPGEGLSYEQYF TGTGCCAGCAGTGAAAATCCGGGAGAAGGGCTCTCCTACGAGCAGTACTTC
TRBJ2-7 - TRBD2 TRBV20-1 CSARDFSGANYEQYF TGCAGTGCTAGGGACTTTAGCGGGGCGAATTACGAGCAGTACTTC
TRBJ2-3 - - TRBV20-1 CSSQRADTQYF TGCAGCTCCCAGAGGGCAGATACGCAGTATTTT
TRBJ1-5 - TRBD1 TRBV19 CASRQTGSFGNQPQHF TGTGCCAGTAGGCAGACAGGGTCGTTTGGCAATCAGCCCCAGCATTTT
TRBJ1-5 few - TRBV6-2/TRBV6-3 CASRTLYNQPQHF TGTGCCAGCAGGACCCTTTACAATCAGCCCCAGCATTTT
TRBJ2-7 few TRBD1 TRBV12-3/TRBV12-4 CASRSGTGDWEQYF TGTGCCAGCAGATCCGGGACAGGGGATTGGGAGCAGTACTTC
TRBJ2-7 - TRBD2 TRBV6-4 CASGARGGQSGIGSYEQYF TGTGCCAGCGGCGCACGGGGGGGGCAAAGCGGGATTGGCTCCTACGAGCAGTACTTC
TRBJ2-1 few - TRBV4-2 CASSQAQDEQFF TGTGCCAGCAGCCAAGCACAAGATGAGCAGTTCTTC
TRBJ1-1 - - TRBV7-2 CASSSTGFEAFF TGTGCCAGCAGCTCAACAGGGTTTGAAGCTTTCTTT
TRBJ1-1 many - TRBV24-1 CATSNGASEAFF TGTGCCACCAGTAATGGAGCGTCTGAAGCTTTCTTT
TRBJ2-7 - - TRBV20-1 CSAAGPSEQYF TGCAGTGCTGCTGGGCCTAGCGAGCAGTACTTC
TRBJ1-1 few TRBD1 TRBV7-9 CASSLSRTGKITEAFF TGTGCCAGCAGCTTATCCCGGACAGGAAAGATCACTGAAGCTTTCTTT
TRBJ2-5 - TRBD1 TRBV6-2/TRBV6-3 CASYDSGQQETQYF TGTGCCAGCTACGACTCGGGACAGCAAGAGACCCAGTACTTC
TRBJ2-7 many TRBD2 TRBV9 CASSSRTSGSNSEQYF TGTGCCAGCAGCTCAAGGACTAGCGGGAGTAATTCGGAGCAGTACTTC
TRBJ2-1 - - TRBV6-2/TRBV6-3 CASSPLRKGYNEQFF TGTGCCAGCAGTCCCCTCCGGAAGGGTTACAATGAGCAGTTCTTC
TRBJ1-2 - - TRBV28 CASDNGLLANYGYTF TGTGCCAGCGACAACGGGCTCCTCGCTAACTATGGCTACACCTTC
TRBJ2-5 - TRBD2 TRBV18 CASSPTTSGGKETQYF TGTGCCAGCTCACCGACGACTAGCGGGGGGAAAGAGACCCAGTACTTC
TRBJ2-1 few - TRBV7-3 CASSLIGGGEQFF TGTGCCAGCAGCTTAATTGGAGGGGGTGAGCAGTTCTTC
TRBJ1-6 - - TRBV27 CASNRSSGNSPLHF TGTGCCAGCAATCGGAGTTCGGGTAATTCACCCCTCCACTTT
TRBJ1-2 few TRBD1 TRBV6-2/TRBV6-3 CASSKPSRQGYGYTF TGTGCCAGCAGTAAACCCTCTCGACAGGGCTATGGCTACACCTTC
TRBJ1-1 - - TRBV10-3 CAIKQHADTEAFF TGTGCCATAAAACAGCACGCGGACACTGAAGCTTTCTTT
TRBJ1-1 - - TRBV7-6 CASSLFKGDTEAFF TGTGCCAGCAGCTTATTTAAGGGGGACACTGAAGCTTTCTTT
TRBJ1-2 - - TRBV24-1 CATSDQERGYTF TGTGCCACCAGTGACCAAGAAAGGGGCTACACCTTC
TRBJ1-2 - TRBD1 TRBV5-5 CASNNRGRYGYTF TGTGCCAGCAATAACAGGGGGCGGTACGGCTACACCTTC
TRBJ1-5 - - TRBV20-1 CSAREGVGQPQHF TGCAGTGCTAGAGAAGGGGTCGGGCAGCCCCAGCATTTT
TRBJ2-5 few - TRBV24-1 CATSDKTRDTVETQYF TGTGCCACCAGTGACAAGACCCGGGACACTGTAGAGACCCAGTACTTC